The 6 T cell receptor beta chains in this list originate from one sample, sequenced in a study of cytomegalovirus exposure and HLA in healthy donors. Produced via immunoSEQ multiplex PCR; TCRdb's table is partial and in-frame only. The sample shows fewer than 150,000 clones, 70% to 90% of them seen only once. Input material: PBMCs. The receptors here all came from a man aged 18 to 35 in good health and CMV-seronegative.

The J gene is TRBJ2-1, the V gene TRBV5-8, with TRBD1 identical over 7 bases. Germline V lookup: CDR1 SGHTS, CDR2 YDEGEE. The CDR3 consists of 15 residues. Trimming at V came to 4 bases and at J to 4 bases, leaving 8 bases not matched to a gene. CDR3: CASSGHRGDYNEQFF. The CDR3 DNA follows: TGTGCCAGCAGCGGGCACAGGGGCGATTACAATGAGCAGTTCTTC.

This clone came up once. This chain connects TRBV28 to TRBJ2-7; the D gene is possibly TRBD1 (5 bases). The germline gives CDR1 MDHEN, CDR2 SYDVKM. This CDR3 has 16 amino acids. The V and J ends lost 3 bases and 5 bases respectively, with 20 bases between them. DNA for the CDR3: TGTGCCAGCAGTTTTCCGGGCAGGGCCCACTCGGACGAGCAGTACTTC. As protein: CASSFPGRAHSDEQYF.

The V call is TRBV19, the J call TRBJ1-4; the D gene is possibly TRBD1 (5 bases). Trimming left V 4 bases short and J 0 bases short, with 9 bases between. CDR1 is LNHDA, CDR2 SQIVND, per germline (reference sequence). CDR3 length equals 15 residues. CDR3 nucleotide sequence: TGTGCCAGTAGTACCACAGGTACAACTAATGAAAAACTGTTTTTT. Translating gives CASSTTGTTNEKLFF.

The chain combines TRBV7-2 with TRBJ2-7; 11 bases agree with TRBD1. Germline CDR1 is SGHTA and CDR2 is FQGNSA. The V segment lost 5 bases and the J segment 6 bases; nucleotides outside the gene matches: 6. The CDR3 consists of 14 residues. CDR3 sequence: CASSPGTGGREQYF. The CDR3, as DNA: TGTGCCAGCAGCCCAGGGACAGGGGGGCGCGAGCAGTACTTC. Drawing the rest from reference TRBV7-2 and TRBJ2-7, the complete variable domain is GAGVSQSPSNKVTEKGKDVELRCDPISGHTALYWYRQSLGQGLEFLIYFQGNSAPDKSGLPSDRFSAERTGGSVSTLTIQRTQQEDSAVYLCASSPGTGGREQYFGPGTRLTVT.

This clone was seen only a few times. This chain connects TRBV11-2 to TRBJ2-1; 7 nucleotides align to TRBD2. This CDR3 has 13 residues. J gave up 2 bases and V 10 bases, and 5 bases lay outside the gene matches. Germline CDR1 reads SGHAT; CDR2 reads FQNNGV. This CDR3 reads CATRAGTYNEQFF. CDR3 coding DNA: TGTGCCACCAGAGCGGGGACCTACAATGAGCAGTTCTTC. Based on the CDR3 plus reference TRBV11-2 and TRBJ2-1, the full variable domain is EAGVAQSPRYKIIEKRQSVAFWCNPISGHATLYWYQQILGQGPKLLIQFQNNGVVDDSQLPKDRFSAERLKGVDSTLKIQPAKLEDSAVYLCATRAGTYNEQFFGPGTRLTVL.

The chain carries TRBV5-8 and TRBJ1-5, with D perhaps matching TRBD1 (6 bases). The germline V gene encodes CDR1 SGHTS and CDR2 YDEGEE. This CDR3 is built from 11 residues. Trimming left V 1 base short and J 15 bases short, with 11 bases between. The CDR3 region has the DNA TGTGCCAGCAGCTTGAGATTACAGGGGCATTTT. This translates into CASSLRLQGHF.